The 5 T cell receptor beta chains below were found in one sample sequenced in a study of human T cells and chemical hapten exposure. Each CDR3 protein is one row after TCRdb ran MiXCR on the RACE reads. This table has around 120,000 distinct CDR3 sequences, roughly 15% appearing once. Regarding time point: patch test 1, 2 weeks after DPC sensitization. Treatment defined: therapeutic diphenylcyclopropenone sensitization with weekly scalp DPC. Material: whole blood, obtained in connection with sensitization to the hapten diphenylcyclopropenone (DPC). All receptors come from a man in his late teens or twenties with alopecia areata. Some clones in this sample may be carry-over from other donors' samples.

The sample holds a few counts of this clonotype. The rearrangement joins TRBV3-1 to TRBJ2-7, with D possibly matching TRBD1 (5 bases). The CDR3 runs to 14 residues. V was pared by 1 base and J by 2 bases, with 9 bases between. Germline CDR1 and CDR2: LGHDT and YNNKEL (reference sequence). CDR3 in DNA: TGTGCCAGCAGCCAAGCCCAGGGTACCTACGAGCAGTACTTC. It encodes CASSQAQGTYEQYF.

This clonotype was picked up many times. CDR3 sequence reads: CASSPPADNNSPLHF. For the CDR3, the DNA is TGTGCCAGCTCACCACCGGCGGATAATAATTCACCCCTCCACTTT. The genes are TRBV18 and TRBJ1-6; unclear D gene. The germline gives CDR1 KGHSH, CDR2 LQKENI. V was clipped by 0 bases and J by 5 bases, with 8 bases between them. CDR3 length equals 15 residues. Complete variable domain (other parts from reference TRBV18 and TRBJ1-6): NAGVMQNPRHLVRRRGQEARLRCSPMKGHSHVYWYRQLPEEGLKFMVYLQKENIIDESGMPKERFSAEFPKEGPSILRIQQVVRGDSAAYFCASSPPADNNSPLHFGNGTRLTVT.

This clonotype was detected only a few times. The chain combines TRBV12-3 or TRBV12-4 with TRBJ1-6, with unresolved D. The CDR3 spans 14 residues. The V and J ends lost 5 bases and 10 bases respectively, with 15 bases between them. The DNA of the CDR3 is TGTGCCAGCAGTCAAGGAGGCTTAGGATCACCCCTCCACTTT. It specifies CASSQGGLGSPLHF.

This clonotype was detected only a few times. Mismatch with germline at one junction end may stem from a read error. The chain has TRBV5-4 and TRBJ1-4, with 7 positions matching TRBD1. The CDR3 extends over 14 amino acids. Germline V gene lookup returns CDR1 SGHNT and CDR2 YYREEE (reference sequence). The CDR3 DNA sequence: TGTGCCAGCAGTTTGGGGGACAGTAATGAAAAACTGTTTTTT. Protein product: CASSLGDSNEKLFF.

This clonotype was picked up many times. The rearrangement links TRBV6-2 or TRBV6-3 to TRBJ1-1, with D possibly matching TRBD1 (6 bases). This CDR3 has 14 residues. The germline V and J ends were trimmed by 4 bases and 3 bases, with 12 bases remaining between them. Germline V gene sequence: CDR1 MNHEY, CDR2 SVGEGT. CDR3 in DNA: TGTGCCAGCAGTTCCCCGGGGGGCGACACTGAAGCTTTCTTT. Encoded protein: CASSSPGGDTEAFF.